Below are 17 T cell receptor beta chains sequenced from a single sample in a study of cytomegalovirus exposure and HLA in healthy donors. Researchers ran the PCR with 60 Vbeta and 13 Jbeta primers. Using immunoSEQ multiplex PCR, the repertoire was profiled, and TCRdb retains in-frame clones only, with some absent. The sample lists about 160,000 clones, roughly 80% occurring once. Specimen: PBMCs. The receptor source for this set is a girl between 5 and 17 years old in good health and CMV-seropositive.

The rearrangement links TRBV6-6 to TRBJ1-2; D uncertain. This CDR3 has 14 amino acids. Germline V lookup: CDR1 MNHNY, CDR2 SVGAGI (reference sequence). V was cut by 0 bases and J by 3 bases, with 8 bases left in between. The CDR3 loop reads CASSYSTTDYGYTF. The CDR3 region has the DNA TGTGCCAGCAGTTACTCGACTACGGACTATGGCTACACCTTC.

The CDR3, as DNA: TGTGCCAGCTCACCGAAAGTTCCGGGACAAGCCTACGAGCAGTACTTC. Residues: CASSPKVPGQAYEQYF. The chain couples TRBV18 to TRBJ2-7, with D perhaps TRBD1 (6 bases). The CDR3 has 16 residues. Per germline, CDR1 KGHSH and CDR2 LQKENI. V lost 3 bases and J 2 bases, leaving 17 bases between the germline ends.

The V gene is TRBV9, the J gene TRBJ2-6; 7 bases are shared with TRBD1. V was clipped by 4 bases and J by 6 bases; unmatched bases: 4. Per the germline V gene, CDR1 is SGDLS and CDR2 is YYNGEE. This CDR3 comprises 14 residues. The chain's CDR3 is CASSFGQEANVLTF. CDR3 nucleotide sequence: TGTGCCAGCAGCTTCGGACAGGAGGCCAACGTCCTGACTTTC.

The V gene is TRBV5-6, the J gene TRBJ2-5; 10 bases fit TRBD2. V gave up 4 bases and J gave up 2 bases; unmatched junction bases: 8. Germline CDR1 reads SGHDT; CDR2 reads YYEEEE. The CDR3 is 16 amino acids. CDR3: CASSAGLALAQETQYF. CDR3 nucleotides: TGTGCCAGCAGCGCGGGACTAGCGCTGGCTCAAGAGACCCAGTACTTC.

This clone was seen only once. The chain combines TRBV5-8 with TRBJ2-5; the match to TRBD1 covers 10 bases. The V gene's germline CDR1 is SGHTS and CDR2 YDEGEE. The CDR3 contains 16 residues. V lost 4 bases, J lost 3 bases, and 9 bases stayed unmatched. The CDR3 DNA follows: TGTGCCAGCAGCCTAGCCGGGACAGGGGTGGAAGAGACCCAGTACTTC. It specifies CASSLAGTGVEETQYF.

This clone was observed a few times. The V call is TRBV6-5, the J call TRBJ2-7, with 7 bases matching TRBD1. The germline V gene has CDR1 MNHEY and CDR2 SVGAGI. V lost 0 bases to trimming and J lost 0 bases; unmatched junction nucleotides: 5. The CDR3 totals 16 residues. CDR3 sequence: CASSYSGGRSSYEQYF. As DNA, the CDR3 is TGTGCCAGCAGTTACTCAGGGGGCCGGAGCTCCTACGAGCAGTACTTC.

A remark on this clone: Mismatch with germline at one junction end may stem from a read error. This sequence joins TRBV23-1 and TRBJ1-4, with D maybe TRBD1 (6 bases). Being an ORF, TRBV23-1 has a function that is uncertain. The CDR3 has 10 residues. The CDR3 sequence is CAIITGRWTF. The CDR3 coding sequence is TGCGCCATCATCACAGGGCGTTGGACTTTT.

This CDR3 reads CASSLGADRVRGYEQYF. The DNA of the CDR3 is TGCGCCAGCAGCTTGGGGGCGGACAGGGTCAGGGGTTACGAGCAGTACTTC. The V call is TRBV5-1, the J call TRBJ2-5; the match to TRBD1 covers 8 bases. The J call may be mistaken, given a closer DNA end match to TRBJ2-7. The V gene's germline CDR1 is SGHRS and CDR2 YFSETQ. The CDR3 contains 17 residues.

This chain connects TRBV13 to TRBJ2-7; TRBD1 matches 8 bases. This CDR3 is built from 15 residues. V was pared by 4 bases and J by 1 base, with 6 bases of the junction left unmatched. Germline V gene lookup returns CDR1 PRHDT and CDR2 FYEKMQ (reference sequence). CDR3 nucleotide sequence: TGTGCCAGCAGCTACCTCCGGGACAGGTCCTACGAGCAGTACTTC. Translated: CASSYLRDRSYEQYF.

The chain carries TRBV10-3 and TRBJ1-4, with 10 bases aligning to TRBD1. From germline, CDR1 is ENHRY and CDR2 SYGVKD. V lost 6 bases to trimming and J lost 7 bases; unmatched junction nucleotides: 5. The CDR3 sequence is 14 residues long. The CDR3 nucleotides are TGTGCCATCAGGGACCGGGACAGGGGTGAAAAACTGTTTTTT. This codes for CAIRDRDRGEKLFF.

About this clone: Germline is not matched at one junction end, which may reflect a read error. The CDR3, as DNA: TGTTCCAGCAGCTTACTTATTGGGGCGCAGGTCCTGAACACTGAAGCTTTCTTT. The encoded protein is CSSSLLIGAQVLNTEAFF. The gene calls are TRBV7-9 and TRBJ1-1; D is possibly TRBD1 (5 bases). This CDR3 is built from 18 residues. CDR1 and CDR2 from the germline V gene are SEHNR and FQNEAQ (reference sequence).

The chain uses TRBV28 and TRBJ1-2, with unresolved D. The CDR3 spans 12 residues. V lost 7 bases to trimming and J lost 1 base, with 7 bases between them. CDR1 and CDR2 (germline): MDHEN, SYDVKM. Written as DNA, the CDR3 is TGTGCCAGCATGCAGATTAACTATGGCTACACCTTC. It is translated as CASMQINYGYTF.

V is TRBV5-8 and J is TRBJ1-1; 7 bases map to TRBD1. V gave up 9 bases and J gave up 3 bases; unmatched junction bases: 14. CDR3 length equals 15 residues. Germline loops: CDR1 SGHTS, CDR2 YDEGEE. CDR3 DNA sequence: TGTGCCACCAGGGCGATCGACAGGGTGGACACTGAAGCTTTCTTT. Translation gives CATRAIDRVDTEAFF.

The CDR3 nucleotides are TGTGCCAGCAGCCAACAGGGTTTCTATGGCTACACCTTC. Translated, it gives CASSQQGFYGYTF. The rearrangement joins TRBV4-2 to TRBJ1-2; a possible D gene is TRBD1 (5 bases). The V and J ends lost 2 bases and 4 bases respectively, with 8 bases between them. Germline lookup yields CDR1 LGHNA and CDR2 YNFKEQ. There are 13 residues in the CDR3.

This chain connects TRBV7-2 to TRBJ2-5, with D unresolved. Germline CDR1 is SGHTA and CDR2 is FQGNSA. CDR3 length: 12 residues. V was pared by 4 bases and J by 5 bases, with 8 bases between. CDR3 nucleotide sequence: TGTGCCAGCAGCTCAACGGTTGAGACCCAGTACTTC. Protein sequence: CASSSTVETQYF.

The chain recombines TRBV5-4 with TRBJ1-2; no reliable D call. The CDR3 has 13 amino acids. CDR1 is SGHNT and CDR2 is YYREEE in the germline V gene (reference sequence). V was cut by 4 bases and J by 0 bases, with 7 bases left in between. This CDR3 reads CASSRDSNYGYTF. The CDR3 DNA reads as TGTGCCAGCAGCCGAGATTCTAACTATGGCTACACCTTC. Full variable domain (remainder filled in from reference TRBV5-4 and TRBJ1-2): ETGVTQSPTHLIKTRGQQVTLRCSSQSGHNTVSWYQQALGQGPQFIFQYYREEENGRGNFPPRFSGLQFPNYSSELNVNALELDDSALYLCASSRDSNYGYTFGSGTRLTVV.

The rearrangement joins TRBV9 to TRBJ1-2, with TRBD1 matching over 8 bases. CDR3 length: 13 amino acids. Germline V gene data show CDR1 as SGDLS and CDR2 as YYNGEE. With V trimmed by 3 bases and J by 5 bases, 3 bases remained unmatched. The CDR3 region is CASSGTGGYGYTF. For the CDR3, the DNA is TGTGCCAGCAGCGGTACAGGGGGGTATGGCTACACCTTC.